The rows below give T cell receptor beta chains drawn from one sample of a study of blood T cell repertoires in COVID-19. TCRdb's table, derived via immunoSEQ multiplex PCR, lists solely in-frame clones and lacks some. The sample consists of a few hundred thousand clones, roughly 89% of them appearing once. The specimen was PBMCs or T cells enriched from blood (not recorded which). These receptors were taken from a woman aged 50 to 60 who had been exposed to COVID-19. The CDR3 runs from the conserved cysteine through the conserved F or W. Each record gives: J gene, V gene, clone size, D gene, CDR3 length, CDR3 protein, CDR3 DNA. D genes are given only for firm matches. For some rows the clone size is stated as once, few or many, or as a class when expanded; others skip it.

TRBJ2-5 TRBV30 . . 15 CAWRMGGPAGGTQYF TGTGCCTGGAGAATGGGTGGGCCCGCAGGTGGGACCCAGTACTTC
TRBJ1-1 TRBV6-1 . . 14 CASSEGRPGTEAFF TGTGCCAGCAGTGAAGGCCGCCCGGGCACTGAAGCTTTCTTT
TRBJ2-7 TRBV27 . TRBD1 14 CASSSRDRSYEQYF TGTGCCAGCAGTTCCCGGGACAGGTCCTACGAGCAGTACTTC
TRBJ1-5 TRBV28 . TRBD1 15 CASTLEAGGGQPQHF TGTGCCAGCACCCTTGAGGCAGGGGGCGGTCAGCCCCAGCATTTT
TRBJ1-2 TRBV5-4 . . 14 CASSLVTGVNGYTF TGTGCCAGCAGCTTGGTCACGGGAGTTAATGGCTACACCTTC
TRBJ1-6 TRBV6-5 . TRBD1 14 CASSRGTANSPLHF TGTGCCAGCAGTCGGGGGACAGCGAATTCACCCCTCCACTTT
TRBJ1-3 TRBV28 . . 14 CASHRAGSGNTIYF TGTGCCAGCCACCGGGCGGGATCTGGAAACACCATATATTTT
TRBJ1-5 TRBV19 . TRBD1 11 CASNQGTGQHF TGTGCCAGTAACCAAGGGACAGGGCAGCATTTT
TRBJ2-1 TRBV10-1 . . 15 CASSGRGSSYNEQFF TGCGCCAGCAGTGGCCGGGGGAGCTCCTACAATGAGCAGTTCTTC
TRBJ1-4 TRBV5-5 . TRBD1 16 CASSSGAGGMSEKLFF TGTGCCAGCAGCTCGGGGGCAGGGGGCATGTCTGAAAAACTGTTTTTT
TRBJ2-1 TRBV12-5 . TRBD2 16 CASALPSGGARHEQFF TGTGCTAGTGCCCTCCCGAGCGGGGGGGCCCGGCATGAGCAGTTCTTC
TRBJ1-2 TRBV20-1 . TRBD1 11 CSASGGYGYTF TGCAGTGCCTCAGGGGGCTATGGCTACACCTTC
TRBJ2-5 TRBV4-1 . TRBD2 15 CASSHLSGGDETQYF TGCGCCAGCAGCCATCTGAGCGGGGGCGACGAGACCCAGTACTTC
TRBJ2-1 TRBV27 . . 11 CASWKGREQFF TGTGCCAGCTGGAAGGGGAGGGAGCAGTTCTTC
TRBJ2-7 TRBV5-8 . TRBD1 15 CASSGGTGRGSEQYF TGTGCCAGCAGCGGGGGGACAGGGAGGGGGTCCGAGCAGTACTTC
TRBJ2-1 TRBV7-9 . TRBD2 17 CASSPSGGGFSYNEQFF TGTGCCAGCAGCCCCAGTGGGGGGGGATTCTCCTACAATGAGCAGTTCTTC
TRBJ2-1 TRBV5-1 . TRBD2 16 CASTLAGGHPYNEQFF TGCGCCAGCACTCTAGCGGGGGGGCACCCCTACAATGAGCAGTTCTTC
TRBJ2-6 TRBV27 . . 17 CASSSRGVGYGANVLTF TGTGCCAGCAGTTCCAGGGGGGTAGGGTATGGGGCCAACGTCCTGACTTTC
TRBJ1-5 TRBV5-1 . . 14 CASSLRSGDQPQHF TGCGCCAGCAGCTTGAGGTCAGGTGATCAGCCCCAGCATTTT
TRBJ1-5 TRBV4-1 few . 15 CASSQEGQADQPQHF TGCGCCAGCAGCCAAGAGGGGCAGGCCGATCAGCCCCAGCATTTT
TRBJ1-2 TRBV5-1 . . 12 CASSLGQHGYTF TGCGCCAGCAGCCTTGGACAGCACGGCTACACCTTC
TRBJ1-2 TRBV15 once . 15 CATSRDGGVLSGYTF TGTGCCACCAGCAGAGATGGAGGGGTTCTCTCTGGCTACACCTTC
TRBJ1-6 TRBV5-1 . . 14 CASSPAGFNSPLHF TGCGCCAGCAGCCCCGCGGGGTTTAATTCACCCCTCCACTTT
TRBJ2-7 TRBV5-5 . TRBD1 14 CASSVGTALYEQYF TGTGCCAGCAGCGTTGGGACAGCTCTTTACGAGCAGTACTTC
TRBJ1-1 TRBV30 . . 12 CAWTGVVTEAFF TGTGCCTGGACAGGGGTGGTCACTGAAGCTTTCTTT
TRBJ2-2 TRBV11-3 . TRBD2 17 CASSLEGSGGFTGELFF TGTGCCAGCAGCTTAGAGGGTAGCGGGGGCTTCACCGGGGAGCTGTTTTTT
TRBJ1-3 TRBV15 . . 15 CATSREGVSGNTIYF TGTGCCACCAGCAGAGAAGGGGTTAGTGGAAACACCATATATTTT
TRBJ2-3 TRBV24-1 . . 15 CATSHRDAGPDTQYF TGTGCCACCAGCCACAGGGATGCGGGCCCAGATACGCAGTATTTT